Given below is one T cell receptor beta chain in context. What it recognizes is unknown. Blood (approximately 2.3 ml) was collected from every donor individually. This entry belongs to a study of monozygotic twins with inflammatory bowel disease. Overall study findings and caveats: The analysis failed to separate different T cell subtypes.

The CDR3 runs 14 residues. The germline V gene has CDR1 DFQATT and CDR2 SNEGSKA (reference sequence). Input per TCR library consisted of about 3.5 ug of total RNA. For each CDR3 protein, TCRdb gives one entry from its re-call of the 5' RACE reads, without DNA. Its listing shows about 210,000 distinct CDR3 sequences. Sequencing was done on a sample of blood. The sequence came from a human donor with ulcerative colitis or Crohn's disease, or a healthy co-twin of an affected twin (not recorded which). The V call is TRBV20-1, the J call TRBJ2-1; there is no DNA to check the TCRdb D call of TRBD2. The CDR3 region is CSAPERGGPNEQFF.